This entry lists 26 T cell receptor beta chains sequenced from one sample in a study of CD8+ T cells in alopecia areata. Reverse transcription of extracted RNA yielded cDNA, which provided the sequencing template. The protocol was immunoSEQ multiplex PCR, while the TCRdb copy is restricted to in-frame clones and leaves out a portion. The sample has 160,000 or so clones; less than 75% are singletons. Documented treatment: oral pan-JAK inhibitor, 5-10 mg twice daily. This specimen consisted of CD4+ T cells sorted from blood, obtained between weeks 55 and 65, from a patient treated with tofacitinib. These receptors were taken from a human donor with alopecia areata.

The chain has TRBV18 and TRBJ2-1; the match to TRBD1 covers 11 bases. Germline V gives CDR1 KGHSH, CDR2 LQKENI. The J segment lost 9 bases and the V segment lost 4 bases, leaving 5 bases of the junction unmatched. The CDR3 is 14 residues long. CDR3 protein: CASSLRTGGFEQFF. The DNA for the CDR3 is TGTGCCAGCTCACTCAGGACAGGGGGCTTTGAGCAGTTCTTC.

The chain uses TRBV7-7 and TRBJ2-5, with D possibly matching TRBD1 (6 bases). The CDR3 has 13 amino acids. CDR1 is SSHAT, CDR2 FNYEAQ, per germline (reference sequence). V shed 3 bases and J shed 5 bases, with 10 bases lying between them. The CDR3 here is CASSFSGVETQYF. CDR3 bases: TGTGCCAGCAGCTTTTCAGGGGTGGAGACCCAGTACTTC.

Only a few counts were recorded for this clone. The chain links TRBV11-2 to TRBJ1-2; D gene unclear. Trimming took 3 bases from V and 8 from J, leaving 7 bases between them. Germline V CDR1 and CDR2: SGHAT, FQNNGV. The CDR3 extends over 11 amino acids. The CDR3 sequence is CASSFGSGYTF. The CDR3 coding sequence is TGTGCCAGCAGCTTCGGGTCGGGCTACACCTTC.

The chain joins TRBV7-2 to TRBJ1-4, with a possible D match to TRBD1 (6 bases). The V end was cut by 5 bases, the J end by 8 bases, with 18 bases between. In germline, CDR1 is SGHTA, CDR2 FQGNSA. The CDR3 is made up of 15 amino acids. The CDR3 sequence: CASSRPPTGGEKLFF. The CDR3 nucleotides read TGTGCCAGCAGCCGACCCCCGACAGGAGGCGAAAAACTGTTTTTT. The variable domain in full, completed from reference TRBV7-2 and TRBJ1-4, reads GAGVSQSPSNKVTEKGKDVELRCDPISGHTALYWYRQSLGQGLEFLIYFQGNSAPDKSGLPSDRFSAERTGGSVSTLTIQRTQQEDSAVYLCASSRPPTGGEKLFFGSGTQLSVL.

V usage is TRBV29-1 and J usage is TRBJ2-3, with TRBD1 identical over 12 bases. V lost 3 bases to trimming and J lost 8 bases; unmatched junction nucleotides: 6. CDR3 length equals 14 residues. Germline assignment: CDR1 SQVTM and CDR2 ANQGSEA. CDR3 bases: TGCAGCGTTGATTTCGGGACAGGGGGCGGTACGCAGTATTTT. Translation gives CSVDFGTGGGTQYF.

The rearrangement links TRBV6-5 to TRBJ1-2; D may be TRBD1 (5 bases). V lost 7 bases, J lost 8 bases, and 14 bases lay in between. Per germline, CDR1 MNHEY and CDR2 SVGAGI. The CDR3 loop spans 12 amino acids. CDR3 amino acids: CASTQPGDGYTF. Here the CDR3 DNA reads TGTGCCAGCACCCAGCCCGGGGACGGCTACACCTTC.

The chain uses TRBV7-8 and TRBJ2-7; D uncertain. The V end lost 1 base, the J end lost 3 bases, and 7 bases lay between the germline ends. The CDR3 extends over 13 amino acids. Germline V gives CDR1 SGHVS, CDR2 FQNEAQ. The chain's CDR3 is CASSLGPVYEQYF. Written as DNA, the CDR3 is TGTGCCAGCAGCTTAGGGCCCGTCTACGAGCAGTACTTC. Combining the CDR3 with reference TRBV7-8 and TRBJ2-7 gives the whole variable domain GAGVSQSPRYKVAKRGQDVALRCDPISGHVSLFWYQQALGQGPEFLTYFQNEAQLDKSGLPSDRFFAERPEGSVSTLKIQRTQQEDSAVYLCASSLGPVYEQYFGPGTRLTVT.

The rearrangement joins TRBV25-1 to TRBJ1-2; 7 bases fit TRBD1. CDR3 size: 12 residues. The V and J ends lost 6 bases and 8 bases, in that order; junction bases with no gene match: 6. CDR1 and CDR2 from the germline V gene are MGHDK and SYGVNS. The DNA for the CDR3 is TGTGCCAGCAGCACTCCAGGGGGAGGCTACACCTTC. It codes for CASSTPGGGYTF.

This clone was counted a few times. The rearrangement links TRBV4-1 to TRBJ2-2; TRBD1 matches 7 bases. The CDR3 has 14 residues. V shed 5 bases, J shed 1 base, and the junction held 1 base outside the gene matches. CDR1 and CDR2 from the germline V gene are MGHRA and YSYEKL. CDR3 amino acids: CASSRQGNTGELFF. DNA for the CDR3: TGCGCCAGCAGCAGACAGGGGAACACCGGGGAGCTGTTTTTT.

The V gene is TRBV7-2, the J gene TRBJ2-3; no reliable D call. The V gene lost 3 bases and the J gene lost 2 bases, with 12 bases spanning the gap. This CDR3 region has 15 residues. CDR1 and CDR2 from the germline V gene are SGHTA and FQGNSA. The CDR3 nucleotides read TGTGCCAGCAGCTTCTCTAGACCTTCCACAGATACGCAGTATTTT. Amino acids: CASSFSRPSTDTQYF.

This sequence joins TRBV29-1 and TRBJ2-3; the match to TRBD1 covers 7 bases. This CDR3 region has 13 residues. From germline, CDR1 is SQVTM and CDR2 ANQGSEA. Trimming at V came to 6 bases and at J to 2 bases, leaving 5 bases not matched to a gene. The DNA for the CDR3 is TGCAGCGTGGGACAGCGGTACACAGATACGCAGTATTTT. Translation gives CSVGQRYTDTQYF.

The chain has TRBV4-2 and TRBJ1-2; D is uncertain. Germline-derived CDR1 and CDR2 are LGHNA and YNFKEQ. V lost 1 base to trimming and J lost 3 bases, with 3 bases between them. This CDR3 spans 12 amino acids. The CDR3 DNA reads TGTGCCAGCAGCCAAGGTGACTATGGCTACACCTTC. Translation: CASSQGDYGYTF.

This sequence joins TRBV30 and TRBJ1-5; 8 positions agree with TRBD1. From germline, CDR1 is GTSNPN and CDR2 SVGIG (reference sequence). The CDR3 totals 14 residues. V gave up 2 bases and J gave up 7 bases; unmatched junction bases: 7. The DNA for the CDR3 is TGTGCCTGGAGTTTCAGGGGGCCTCGGCAGCCCCAGCATTTT. Its translation: CAWSFRGPRQPQHF.

This chain links TRBV7-2 with TRBJ2-5; TRBD2 agrees at 7 bases. The germline CDR1 and CDR2 sequences are SGHTA and FQGNSA. V was clipped by 0 bases and J by 1 base; unmatched bases: 2. This CDR3 has 15 residues. The DNA of the CDR3 is TGTGCCAGCAGCTTAGCGGGGGGGTCCCAAGAGACCCAGTACTTC. Amino acids: CASSLAGGSQETQYF.

This clone occurred once. V gene TRBV30 combines with J gene TRBJ2-1; TRBD1 is a possible D gene (6 bases). The V end was cut by 8 bases, the J end by 0 bases, with 14 bases between. Per the germline V gene, CDR1 is GTSNPN and CDR2 is SVGIG (reference sequence). This CDR3 contains 14 residues. The CDR3: CAGGQPASYNEQFF. The CDR3 DNA sequence: TGTGCCGGTGGACAGCCGGCCTCCTACAATGAGCAGTTCTTC.

V and J are TRBV6-5 and TRBJ2-7, with D perhaps given as TRBD1 or TRBD2 (7 bases each). Germline V gene lookup returns CDR1 MNHEY and CDR2 SVGAGI. The V end lost 0 bases, the J end lost 2 bases, and 11 bases lay between the germline ends. The CDR3 contains 15 residues. The CDR3 region has the DNA TGTGCCAGCAGTTACTCGCAGGGGGGGCCCTACGAGCAGTACTTC. This sequence encodes CASSYSQGGPYEQYF.

About this clone itself: This sample includes further DNA sequences coding for the same CDR3. V gene TRBV6-5 combines with J gene TRBJ2-3, with D perhaps TRBD1 (5 bases). V was clipped by 7 bases and J by 0 bases, with 8 bases between them. The CDR3 totals 13 residues. Germline CDR1 MNHEY, CDR2 SVGAGI. The CDR3 DNA reads TGTGCCAGCACCGACAGCAGCACAGATACGCAGTATTTT. Translated, it gives CASTDSSTDTQYF.

The chain employs TRBV30 and TRBJ1-3, with a tentative D call TRBD1 (6 bases). V lost 4 bases to trimming and J lost 1 base, with 11 bases between them. CDR3 length: 14 amino acids. Germline CDR1 is GTSNPN and CDR2 is SVGIG (reference sequence). The CDR3 DNA reads TGTGCCTGGAAACAGGGTTCGTCTGGAAACACCATATATTTT. This translates into CAWKQGSSGNTIYF.

This clone was seen more than once but under ten times. The genes are TRBV5-6 and TRBJ1-1, with D hard to call. This CDR3 region has 13 residues. The V gene's germline CDR1 is SGHDT and CDR2 YYEEEE. Trimming stripped 0 bases from V and 3 bases from J, with 6 bases between. The CDR3 region has the DNA TGTGCCAGCAGCTTGGCGGACCACACTGAAGCTTTCTTT. This codes for CASSLADHTEAFF.

The CDR3 loop reads CASSRGLAPGETQYF. Written as DNA, the CDR3 is TGCGCCAGCAGCCGAGGACTAGCGCCCGGCGAGACCCAGTACTTC. This chain connects TRBV4-1 to TRBJ2-5, with TRBD2 matching 9 bases. Germline loops: CDR1 MGHRA, CDR2 YSYEKL. The CDR3 has 15 residues. V dropped 4 bases and J dropped 5; count of bases not matched to a gene: 8.

This chain links TRBV29-1 with TRBJ1-1; 9 bases fit TRBD1. V shed 7 bases, J shed 4 bases, and the junction held 7 bases outside the gene matches. The CDR3 has 13 amino acids. Germline lookup yields CDR1 SQVTM and CDR2 ANQGSEA. In nucleotides, the CDR3 is TGCAGCGGGGGGGACAGGGCGAGCACTGAAGCTTTCTTT. Its translation is CSGGDRASTEAFF.

This clone was found once. The rearrangement uses TRBV5-1 and TRBJ1-2, with 10 bases matching TRBD1. With 4 bases clipped from V and 4 bases from J, the junction kept 7 bases outside the gene matches. The CDR3 sequence is 15 residues long. Germline CDR1 is SGHRS and CDR2 is YFSETQ. In nucleotides, the CDR3 is TGCGCCAGCAGCGGATGGGACAGGGGACTCTATGGCTACACCTTC. Translated, it gives CASSGWDRGLYGYTF. Looking up the rest from reference TRBV5-1 and TRBJ1-2 gives the full variable domain: KAGVTQTPRYLIKTRGQQVTLSCSPISGHRSVSWYQQTPGQGLQFLFEYFSETQRNKGNFPGRFSGRQFSNSRSEMNVSTLELGDSALYLCASSGWDRGLYGYTFGSGTRLTVV.

V usage is TRBV5-1 and J usage is TRBJ2-5; TRBD1 might be the D (5 bases). The V and J ends lost 3 bases and 0 bases respectively, with 12 bases between them. The V gene's germline CDR1 is SGHRS and CDR2 YFSETQ. This CDR3 has 15 amino acids. Written as DNA, the CDR3 is TGCGCCAGCAGCTGGGGCAAGGGGTACCAAGAGACCCAGTACTTC. Amino acid sequence: CASSWGKGYQETQYF.

This clone was counted a few times. V and J are TRBV27 and TRBJ2-7; a weak D match, TRBD1 (6 bases). Trimming took off 3 bases at V and 2 bases at J, with 26 bases between the two ends. The CDR3 consists of 19 residues. Germline V gene data show CDR1 as MNHEY and CDR2 as SMNVEV (reference sequence). CDR3 residues: CASSFQGRGASDGTYEQYF. The CDR3 DNA sequence: TGTGCCAGCAGTTTCCAGGGGCGAGGGGCAAGTGACGGGACCTACGAGCAGTACTTC.

About this clone itself: The same CDR3 arises from other DNA sequences in this sample as well. This chain uses TRBV10-3 with TRBJ2-5, with D uncertain. Deletions cut 6 bases from V and 4 bases from J, with 6 bases between. There are 11 residues in the CDR3. Germline CDR1 and CDR2: ENHRY and SYGVKD. The CDR3 here is CAISLGETQYF. The CDR3 DNA follows: TGTGCCATCAGCCTCGGAGAGACCCAGTACTTC.

The chain joins TRBV7-2 to TRBJ1-5, with 7 bases aligning to TRBD1. J gave up 4 bases and V 1 base, and 4 bases lay outside the gene matches. The CDR3 covers 15 residues. Looked up from germline, CDR1 is SGHTA and CDR2 is FQGNSA. The CDR3 here is CASSLGTGVNQPQHF. The CDR3 region has the DNA TGTGCCAGCAGCTTAGGGACAGGAGTAAATCAGCCCCAGCATTTT.